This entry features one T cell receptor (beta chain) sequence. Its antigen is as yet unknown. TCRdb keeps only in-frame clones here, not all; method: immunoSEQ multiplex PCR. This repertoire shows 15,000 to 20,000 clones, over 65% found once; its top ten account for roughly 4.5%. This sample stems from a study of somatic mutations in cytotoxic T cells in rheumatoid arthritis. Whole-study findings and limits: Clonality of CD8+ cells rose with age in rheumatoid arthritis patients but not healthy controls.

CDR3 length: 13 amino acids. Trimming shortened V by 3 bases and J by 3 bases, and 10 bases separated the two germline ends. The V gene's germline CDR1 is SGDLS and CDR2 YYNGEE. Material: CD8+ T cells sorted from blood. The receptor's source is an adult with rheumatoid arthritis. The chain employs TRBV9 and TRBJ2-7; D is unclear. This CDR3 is CASSAAAGYEQYF. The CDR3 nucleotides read TGTGCCAGCAGCGCGGCCGCAGGCTACGAGCAGTACTTC.